The sequence of this TCR beta chain was determined in a study of cytomegalovirus exposure and HLA in healthy donors. Whole-study context: Prior work identified more than 90 million unique TCR beta sequences in some 200 million T cells.

Study results and limitations: TCR beta sequences reportedly predicted most subjects' HLA-A and HLA-B alleles accurately.

PCR amplification relied on 60 Vbeta primers (plus 13 Jbeta primers). Profiling relied on immunoSEQ multiplex PCR, and the TCRdb table lists in-frame clones only, not all of them. The sample lists over 25,000 clones; around 70% were seen once. With regard to this clone: Its target is unknown.

Trimming took off 0 bases at V and 5 bases at J, with 20 bases between the two ends. Per germline, CDR1 SGHRS and CDR2 YFSETQ. The CDR3 runs 17 residues. The TCR was taken from a woman between 50 and 59 years old in good health and CMV-seronegative. This chain connects TRBV5-1 to TRBJ1-1; D may be TRBD1 (6 bases). The sequenced material came from PBMCs. This CDR3 is CASSLAGLQQGRTEAFF. In DNA, the CDR3 is TGCGCCAGCAGCTTGGCCGGCCTACAACAGGGAAGGACTGAAGCTTTCTTT.